A single sample gave rise to the 9 T cell receptor beta chains below, sequenced in a study of T-cell memory formation after mild COVID-19. TCRdb reprocessed the 5' RACE reads via MiXCR and lists one record per CDR3 protein. Of some 150,000 distinct CDR3 sequences in the sample, roughly 6.2% are singletons; the top ten hold under 2.5%. Sequencing used PBMCs or a T cell subset sorted from them (not recorded which). The receptors stem from an adult woman who had mild COVID-19 (a few samples of this study predate the infection). Cell type and time point are not known.

In this sample, this clonotype turned up a few times. The V gene is TRBV27, the J gene TRBJ2-2; D ambiguous. Germline-derived CDR1 and CDR2 are MNHEY and SMNVEV (reference sequence). Trimming stripped 3 bases from V and 6 bases from J, with 8 bases between. The CDR3 is 13 residues long. In DNA form, the CDR3 reads TGTGCCAGCAGTTTTTTGGATTCCGGGGAGCTGTTTTTT. This encodes CASSFLDSGELFF.

This clonotype was seen a few times. The CDR3 DNA is TGTGCCAGCAGCGGTGGGATCTTAGCCCCCGGGGAGCTGTTTTTT. This sequence encodes CASSGGILAPGELFF. This chain connects TRBV27 to TRBJ2-2; D is uncertain. Trimming stripped 6 bases from V and 6 bases from J, with 17 bases between. Per the germline V gene, CDR1 is MNHEY and CDR2 is SMNVEV (reference sequence). This CDR3 contains 15 residues.

V usage is TRBV4-3 and J usage is TRBJ2-7; 8 nucleotides align to TRBD1. Trimming at V came to 2 bases and at J to 5 bases, leaving 11 bases not matched to a gene. CDR1 and CDR2 from the germline V gene are LGHNA and YSLEER. The CDR3 contains 16 residues. This CDR3 reads CASSQKGTGALNEQYF. In nucleotides, the CDR3 is TGCGCCAGCAGCCAAAAGGGGACAGGAGCTCTCAACGAGCAGTACTTC.

The rearrangement uses TRBV24-1 and TRBJ2-5, with D uncertain. Germline-derived CDR1 and CDR2 are KGHDR and SFDVKD. V lost 3 bases and J lost 4, with 11 bases in between. This CDR3 spans 14 amino acids. CDR3: CATSDPRRGETQYF. The CDR3 nucleotides read TGTGCCACCAGTGATCCACGGAGAGGAGAGACCCAGTACTTC.

The gene calls are TRBV5-1 and TRBJ1-6; no definite D call. V lost 0 bases to trimming and J lost 7 bases, with 8 bases between them. The CDR3 contains 14 residues. From germline, CDR1 is SGHRS and CDR2 YFSETQ. For the CDR3, the DNA is TGCGCCAGCAGCTTGGATCTTATGAATTCACCCCTCCACTTT. It is translated as CASSLDLMNSPLHF.

This clonotype was seen a few times. The chain is built from TRBV7-2 and TRBJ2-5; 7 nucleotides align to TRBD2. Germline-derived CDR1 and CDR2 are SGHTA and FQGNSA. This CDR3 is 14 amino acids long. The J segment lost 5 bases and the V segment lost 4 bases, leaving 7 bases of the junction unmatched. This CDR3 reads CASSSAGRRETQYF. The DNA of the CDR3 is TGTGCCAGCAGCTCAGCGGGGAGGAGGGAGACCCAGTACTTC.

This clonotype was observed a handful of times. CDR3 in DNA: TGTGCCAGCAGCCCGCAGGTAGGAGCAGGACGCGAGCAGTACTTC. Protein product: CASSPQVGAGREQYF. The J gene is TRBJ2-7, the V gene TRBV7-2, with D unclear. The V gene lost 5 bases and the J gene lost 6 bases, with 20 bases spanning the gap. The CDR3 has 15 amino acids. Germline V CDR1 and CDR2: SGHTA, FQGNSA. The full variable domain, rest sourced from reference TRBV7-2 and TRBJ2-7, is GAGVSQSPSNKVTEKGKDVELRCDPISGHTALYWYRQSLGQGLEFLIYFQGNSAPDKSGLPSDRFSAERTGGSVSTLTIQRTQQEDSAVYLCASSPQVGAGREQYFGPGTRLTVT.

The table lists this clonotype with many counts. The chain uses TRBV7-3 and TRBJ2-1; 9 bases agree with TRBD1. Trimming removed 5 bases from V and 5 bases from J; junction bases left unmatched: 4. The V gene's germline CDR1 is SGHTA and CDR2 FQGTGA. The CDR3 totals 14 residues. The DNA for the CDR3 is TGTGCCAGCAGCAAAGGGACAGGGAACAATGAGCAGTTCTTC. It is translated as CASSKGTGNNEQFF.

This clonotype has a handful of counts. This sequence joins TRBV12-3 or TRBV12-4 and TRBJ1-5; maybe TRBD1 (5 bases). The CDR3 contains 16 residues. Trimming removed 2 bases from V and 2 bases from J, with 13 bases in between. DNA for the CDR3: TGTGCCAGCAGTTTAAGGGAGATGGGGGGCAATCAGCCCCAGCATTTT. Translating gives CASSLREMGGNQPQHF.